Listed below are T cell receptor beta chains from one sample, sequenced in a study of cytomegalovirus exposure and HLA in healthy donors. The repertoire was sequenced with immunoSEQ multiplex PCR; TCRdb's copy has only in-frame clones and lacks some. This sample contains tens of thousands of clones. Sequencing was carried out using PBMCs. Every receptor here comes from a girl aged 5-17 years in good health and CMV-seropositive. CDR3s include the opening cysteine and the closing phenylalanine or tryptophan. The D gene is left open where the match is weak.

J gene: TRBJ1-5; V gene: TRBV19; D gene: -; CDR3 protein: CASSIATGGNQPQHF; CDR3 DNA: TGTGCCAGTAGTATAGCGACAGGCGGTAATCAGCCCCAGCATTTT
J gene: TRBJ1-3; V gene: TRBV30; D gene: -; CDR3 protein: CAWSGISGNTIYF; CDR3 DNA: TGTGCCTGGAGTGGTATCTCTGGAAACACCATATATTTT
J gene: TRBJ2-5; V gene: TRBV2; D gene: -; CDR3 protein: CASVLGSSQETQYF; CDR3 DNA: TGTGCCAGCGTTTTGGGCTCCAGCCAAGAGACCCAGTACTTC
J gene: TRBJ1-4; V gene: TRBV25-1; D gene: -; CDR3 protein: CASSDLQGIREKLFF; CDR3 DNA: TGTGCCAGCAGTGACCTCCAGGGAATCAGGGAAAAACTGTTTTTT
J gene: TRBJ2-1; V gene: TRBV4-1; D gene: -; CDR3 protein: CASSQDLVNEQFF; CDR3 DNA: TGCGCCAGCAGCCAAGATCTCGTGAATGAGCAGTTCTTC
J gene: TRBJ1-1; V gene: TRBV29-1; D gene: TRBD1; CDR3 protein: CSVQGEVSEAFF; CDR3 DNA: TGCAGCGTACAGGGGGAGGTGTCTGAAGCTTTCTTT
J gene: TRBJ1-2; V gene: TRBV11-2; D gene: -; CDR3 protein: CASSLYQGHGYGYTF; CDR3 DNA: TGTGCCAGCAGCTTATATCAGGGTCATGGCTATGGCTACACCTTC
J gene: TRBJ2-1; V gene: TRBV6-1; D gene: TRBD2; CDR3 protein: CASSDLPGLAREQFF; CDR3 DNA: TGTGCCAGCAGTGATCTCCCGGGACTAGCAAGGGAGCAGTTCTTC
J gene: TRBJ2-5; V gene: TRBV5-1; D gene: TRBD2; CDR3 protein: CASSAGTSGGAETQYF; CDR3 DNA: TGCGCCAGCAGCGCCGGGACTAGCGGGGGGGCGGAGACCCAGTACTTC
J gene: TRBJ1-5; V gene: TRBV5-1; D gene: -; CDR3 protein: CASSPGDHNQPQHF; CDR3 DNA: TGCGCCAGCAGCCCCGGGGATCACAATCAGCCCCAGCATTTT
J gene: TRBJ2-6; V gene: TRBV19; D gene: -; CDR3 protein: CASSIPGAARSGANVLTF; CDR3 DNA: TGTGCCAGTAGTATTCCTGGGGCCGCCCGTAGCGGGGCCAACGTCCTGACTTTC
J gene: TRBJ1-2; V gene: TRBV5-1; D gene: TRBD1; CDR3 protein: CASSLGQEGAGYGYTF; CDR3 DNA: TGCGCCAGCAGCTTGGGTCAGGAGGGGGCTGGCTATGGCTACACCTTC
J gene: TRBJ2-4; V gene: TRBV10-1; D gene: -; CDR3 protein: CASSVRRGQLGTKNIQYF; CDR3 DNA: TGCGCCAGCAGTGTCCGGCGGGGGCAACTGGGAACCAAAAACATTCAGTACTTC
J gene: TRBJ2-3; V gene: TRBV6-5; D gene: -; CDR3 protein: CASSSLTRTDTQYF; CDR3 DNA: TGTGCCAGCAGTTCTCTCACGAGGACAGATACGCAGTATTTT
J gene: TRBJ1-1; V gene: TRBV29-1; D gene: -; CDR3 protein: CSVVGQSNTEAFF; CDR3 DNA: TGCAGCGTTGTTGGACAATCGAACACTGAAGCTTTCTTT
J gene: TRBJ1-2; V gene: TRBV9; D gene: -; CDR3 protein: CASSPTVQGMEGYTF; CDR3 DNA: TGTGCCAGCAGCCCAACAGTTCAGGGGATGGAGGGCTACACCTTC
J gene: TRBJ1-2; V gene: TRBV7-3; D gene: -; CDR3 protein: CASSLAGGETDTYGYTF; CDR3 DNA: TGTGCCAGCAGCTTAGCGGGGGGAGAGACAGACACCTATGGCTACACCTTC
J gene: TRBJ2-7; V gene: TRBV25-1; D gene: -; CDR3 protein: CATSPYSYEQYF; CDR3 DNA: TGTGCCACCTCCCCGTATAGCTACGAGCAGTACTTC
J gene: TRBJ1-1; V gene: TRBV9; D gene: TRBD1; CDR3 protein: CASSVFRDRDTEAFF; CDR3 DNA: TGTGCCAGCAGCGTCTTCCGGGACAGGGACACTGAAGCTTTCTTT
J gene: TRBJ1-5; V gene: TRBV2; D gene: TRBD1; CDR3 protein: CASSELRGTGQPQHF; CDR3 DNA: TGTGCCAGCAGTGAGCTCAGAGGGACAGGCCAGCCCCAGCATTTT
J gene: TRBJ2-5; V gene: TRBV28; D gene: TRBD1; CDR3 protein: CASSTGVETQYF; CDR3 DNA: TGTGCCAGCAGTACAGGGGTAGAGACCCAGTACTTC
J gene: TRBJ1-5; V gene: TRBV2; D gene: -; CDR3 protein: CASSGQVNQPQHF; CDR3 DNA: TGTGCCAGCAGTGGCCAGGTCAATCAGCCCCAGCATTTT
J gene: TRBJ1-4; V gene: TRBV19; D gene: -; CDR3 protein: CASTRYANEKLFF; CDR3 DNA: TGTGCCAGTACTCGCTACGCTAATGAAAAACTGTTTTTT
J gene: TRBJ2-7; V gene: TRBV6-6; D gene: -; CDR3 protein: CASSSAVTYEQYF; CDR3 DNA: TGTGCCAGCAGTTCCGCGGTAACCTACGAGCAGTACTTC
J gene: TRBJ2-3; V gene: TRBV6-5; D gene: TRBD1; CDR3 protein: CASSYSTGGADTQYF; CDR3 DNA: TGTGCCAGCAGTTACTCGACAGGGGGCGCAGATACGCAGTATTTT
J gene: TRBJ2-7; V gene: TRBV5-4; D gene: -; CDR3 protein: CASTLPGLDAPEQYF; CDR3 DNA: TGTGCCAGCACCCTTCCGGGACTCGACGCCCCCGAGCAGTACTTC
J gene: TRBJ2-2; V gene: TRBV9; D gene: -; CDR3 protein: CASSVGQTTKAGELFF; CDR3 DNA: TGTGCCAGCAGCGTAGGGCAGACAACAAAGGCCGGGGAGCTGTTTTTT
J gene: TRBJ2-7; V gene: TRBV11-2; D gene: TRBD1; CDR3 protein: CASSLGEITGVEQYF; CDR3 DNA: TGTGCCAGCAGCTTAGGGGAGATTACAGGGGTCGAGCAGTACTTC
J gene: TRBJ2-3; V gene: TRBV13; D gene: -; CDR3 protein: CASSLALRSTDTQYF; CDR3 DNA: TGTGCCAGCAGCTTAGCGCTTAGAAGCACAGATACGCAGTATTTT
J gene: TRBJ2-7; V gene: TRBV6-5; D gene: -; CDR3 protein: CASSYSIWDTYEQYF; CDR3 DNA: TGTGCCAGCAGTTACTCGATTTGGGACACCTACGAGCAGTACTTC
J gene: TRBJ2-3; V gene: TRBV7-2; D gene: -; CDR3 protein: CASSLVSDTQYF; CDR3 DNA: TGTGCCAGCAGCTTAGTATCAGATACGCAGTATTTT
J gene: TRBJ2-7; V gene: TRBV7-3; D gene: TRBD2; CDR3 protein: CASSTSSGSSYEQYF; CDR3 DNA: TGTGCCAGCAGCACCTCTAGCGGGAGTTCGTACGAGCAGTACTTC
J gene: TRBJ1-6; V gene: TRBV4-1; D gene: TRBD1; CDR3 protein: CASSQDPTQGSYSPLHF; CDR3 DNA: TGCGCCAGCAGCCAAGATCCTACACAGGGGTCTTATTCACCCCTCCACTTT
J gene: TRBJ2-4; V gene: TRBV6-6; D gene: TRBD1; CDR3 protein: CASSYSGQGKNIQYF; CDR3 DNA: TGTGCCAGCAGTTACTCAGGACAGGGAAAAAACATTCAGTACTTC
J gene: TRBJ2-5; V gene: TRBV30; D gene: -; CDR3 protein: CAWSVGGRETQYF; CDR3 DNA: TGTGCCTGGAGTGTCGGAGGACGAGAGACCCAGTACTTC
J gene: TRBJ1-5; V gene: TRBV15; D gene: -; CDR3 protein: CATSRAPHRVGNQPQHF; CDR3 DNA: TGTGCCACCAGCAGAGCCCCCCACAGGGTCGGGAATCAGCCCCAGCATTTT
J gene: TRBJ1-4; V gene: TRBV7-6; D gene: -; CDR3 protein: CASSLGGGNEKLFF; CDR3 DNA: TGTGCCAGCAGCTTGGGGGGTGGTAATGAAAAACTGTTTTTT
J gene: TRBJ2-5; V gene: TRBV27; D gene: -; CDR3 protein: CASGIERRGETQYF; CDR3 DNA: TGTGCCAGCGGTATAGAACGAAGGGGAGAGACCCAGTACTTC
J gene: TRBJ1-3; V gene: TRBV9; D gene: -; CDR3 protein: CASSVGSSGGGNTIYF; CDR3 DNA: TGTGCCAGCAGCGTAGGATCCTCCGGCGGTGGAAACACCATATATTTT
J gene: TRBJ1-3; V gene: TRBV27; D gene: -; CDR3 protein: CASSAQQGSGNTIYF; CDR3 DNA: TGTGCCAGCAGTGCACAACAGGGCTCTGGAAACACCATATATTTT
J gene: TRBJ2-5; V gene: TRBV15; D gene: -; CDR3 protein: CATSARDHETQYF; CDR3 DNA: TGTGCCACCAGTGCCAGGGATCATGAGACCCAGTACTTC
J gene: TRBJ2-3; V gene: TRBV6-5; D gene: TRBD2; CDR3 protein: CASSPPGLLPPTQYF; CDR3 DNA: TGTGCCAGCAGTCCCCCGGGACTACTCCCACCTACGCAGTATTTT
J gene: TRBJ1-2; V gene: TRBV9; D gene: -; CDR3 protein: CASSVGPLPGYGYTF; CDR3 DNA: TGTGCCAGCAGCGTCGGCCCCCTCCCGGGCTATGGCTACACCTTC
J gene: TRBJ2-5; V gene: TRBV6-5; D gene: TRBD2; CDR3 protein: CASSFTGTSGQETQYF; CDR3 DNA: TGTGCCAGCAGTTTTACCGGGACTAGCGGACAAGAGACCCAGTACTTC
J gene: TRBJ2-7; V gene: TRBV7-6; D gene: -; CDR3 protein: CASSLTEIYEQYF; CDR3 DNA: TGTGCCAGCAGCCTCACGGAGATCTACGAGCAGTACTTC
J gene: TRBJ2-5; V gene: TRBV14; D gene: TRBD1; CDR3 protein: CASSQLRPGRGRETQYF; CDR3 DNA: TGTGCCAGCAGCCAACTTCGTCCCGGAAGGGGGCGTGAGACCCAGTACTTC
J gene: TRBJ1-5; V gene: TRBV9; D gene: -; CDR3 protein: CASSVSGNQPQHF; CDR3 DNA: TGTGCCAGCAGCGTATCAGGGAATCAGCCCCAGCATTTT
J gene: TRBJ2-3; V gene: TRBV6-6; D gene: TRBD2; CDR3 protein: CASSQLAGDLDTQYF; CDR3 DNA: TGTGCCAGCAGTCAACTAGCGGGGGACCTGGATACGCAGTATTTT
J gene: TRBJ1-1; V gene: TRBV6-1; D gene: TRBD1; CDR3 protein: CASSPQGGTEAFF; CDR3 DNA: TGTGCCAGCAGTCCGCAGGGGGGAACTGAAGCTTTCTTT
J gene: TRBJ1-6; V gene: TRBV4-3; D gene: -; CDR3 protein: CASSQDRGNSPLHF; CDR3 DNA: TGCGCCAGCAGCCAAGATCGGGGTAATTCACCCCTCCACTTT
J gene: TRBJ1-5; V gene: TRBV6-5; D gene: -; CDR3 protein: CASSYPSGPQHF; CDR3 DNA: TGTGCCAGCAGTTACCCGAGCGGGCCCCAGCATTTT
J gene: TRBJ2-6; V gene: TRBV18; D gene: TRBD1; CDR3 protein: CASSLPGQGDGGANVLTF; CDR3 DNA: TGTGCCAGCTCATTACCGGGACAGGGAGACGGTGGGGCCAACGTCCTGACTTTC
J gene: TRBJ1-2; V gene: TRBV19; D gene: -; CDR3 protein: CASSPGFSNYGYTF; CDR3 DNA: TGTGCCAGTAGCCCCGGGTTCTCGAACTATGGCTACACCTTC